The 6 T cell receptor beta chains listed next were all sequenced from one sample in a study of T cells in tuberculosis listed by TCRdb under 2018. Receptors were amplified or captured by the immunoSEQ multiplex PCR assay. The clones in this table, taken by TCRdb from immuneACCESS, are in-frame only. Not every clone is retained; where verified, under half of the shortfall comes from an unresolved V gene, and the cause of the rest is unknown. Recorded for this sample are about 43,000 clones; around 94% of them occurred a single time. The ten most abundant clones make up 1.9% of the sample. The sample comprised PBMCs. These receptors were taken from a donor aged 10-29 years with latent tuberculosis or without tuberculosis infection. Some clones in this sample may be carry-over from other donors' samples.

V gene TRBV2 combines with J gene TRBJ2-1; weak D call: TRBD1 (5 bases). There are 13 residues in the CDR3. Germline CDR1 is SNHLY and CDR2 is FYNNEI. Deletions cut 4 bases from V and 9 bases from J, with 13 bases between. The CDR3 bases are TGTGCCAGCAGTGTTGTGGGGCGCGGTGAGCAGTTCTTC. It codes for CASSVVGRGEQFF.

The DNA of the CDR3 is TGCGCCAGCAGCCAGGGTGCGGGGCCCACCGGGGAGCTGTTTTTT. Protein: CASSQGAGPTGELFF. This chain uses TRBV4-3 with TRBJ2-2, with D maybe TRBD2 (6 bases). V shed 3 bases and J shed 4 bases, with 12 bases lying between them. From germline, CDR1 is LGHNA and CDR2 YSLEER. This CDR3 is 15 amino acids long.

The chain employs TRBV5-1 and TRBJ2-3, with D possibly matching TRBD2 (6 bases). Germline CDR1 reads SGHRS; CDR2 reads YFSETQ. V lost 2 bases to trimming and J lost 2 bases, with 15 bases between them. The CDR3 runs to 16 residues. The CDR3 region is CASSFRGLTLTDTQYF. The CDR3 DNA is TGCGCCAGCAGCTTCCGGGGACTGACTCTCACAGATACGCAGTATTTT.

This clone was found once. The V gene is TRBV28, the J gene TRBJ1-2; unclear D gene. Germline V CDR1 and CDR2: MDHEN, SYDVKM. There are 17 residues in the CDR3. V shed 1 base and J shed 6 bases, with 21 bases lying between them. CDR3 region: CASSLLEGIVTMDGYTF. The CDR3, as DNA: TGTGCCAGCAGTTTATTGGAAGGAATAGTTACTATGGATGGCTACACCTTC.

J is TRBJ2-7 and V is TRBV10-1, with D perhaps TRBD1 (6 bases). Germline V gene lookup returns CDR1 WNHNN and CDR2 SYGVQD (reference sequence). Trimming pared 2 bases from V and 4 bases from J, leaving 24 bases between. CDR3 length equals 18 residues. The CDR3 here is CASSEIPGSGQTKYEQYF. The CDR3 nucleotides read TGCGCCAGCAGTGAGATCCCTGGGTCCGGACAGACCAAATACGAGCAGTACTTC.

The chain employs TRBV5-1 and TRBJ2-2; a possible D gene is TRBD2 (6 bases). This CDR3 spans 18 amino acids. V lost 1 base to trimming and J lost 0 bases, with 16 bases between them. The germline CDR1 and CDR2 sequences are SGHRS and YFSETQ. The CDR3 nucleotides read TGCGCCAGCAGCTTGCGGGAGCAATTTTACGCGAACACCGGGGAGCTGTTTTTT. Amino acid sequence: CASSLREQFYANTGELFF.